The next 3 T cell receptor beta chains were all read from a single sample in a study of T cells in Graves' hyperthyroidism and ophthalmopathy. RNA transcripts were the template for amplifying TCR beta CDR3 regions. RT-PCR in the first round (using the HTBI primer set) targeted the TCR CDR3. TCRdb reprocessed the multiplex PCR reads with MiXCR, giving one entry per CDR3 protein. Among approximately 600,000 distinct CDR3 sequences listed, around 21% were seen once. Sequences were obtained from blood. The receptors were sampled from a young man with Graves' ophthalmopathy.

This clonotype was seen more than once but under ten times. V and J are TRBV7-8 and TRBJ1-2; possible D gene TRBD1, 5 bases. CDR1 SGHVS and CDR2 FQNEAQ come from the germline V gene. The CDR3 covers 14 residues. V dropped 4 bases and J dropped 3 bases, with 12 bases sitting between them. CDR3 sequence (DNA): TGTGCCAGCAGCTCACGACAGAAGGACTATGGCTACACCTTC. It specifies CASSSRQKDYGYTF.

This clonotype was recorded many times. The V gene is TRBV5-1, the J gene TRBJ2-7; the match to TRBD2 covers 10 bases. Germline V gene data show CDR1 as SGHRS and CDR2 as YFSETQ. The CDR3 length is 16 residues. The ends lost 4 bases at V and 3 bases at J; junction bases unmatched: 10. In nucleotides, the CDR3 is TGCGCCAGCAGCCCTGGAGCGGGAGGGCACCTCTACGAGCAGTACTTC. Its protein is CASSPGAGGHLYEQYF.

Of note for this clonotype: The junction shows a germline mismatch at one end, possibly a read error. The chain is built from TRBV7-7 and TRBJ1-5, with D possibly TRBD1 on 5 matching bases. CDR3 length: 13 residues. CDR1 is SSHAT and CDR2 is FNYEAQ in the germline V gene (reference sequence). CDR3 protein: CASSFRTTEPQHF. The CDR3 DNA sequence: TGTGCTAGCAGCTTTAGGACAACGGAGCCCCAGCATTTT.